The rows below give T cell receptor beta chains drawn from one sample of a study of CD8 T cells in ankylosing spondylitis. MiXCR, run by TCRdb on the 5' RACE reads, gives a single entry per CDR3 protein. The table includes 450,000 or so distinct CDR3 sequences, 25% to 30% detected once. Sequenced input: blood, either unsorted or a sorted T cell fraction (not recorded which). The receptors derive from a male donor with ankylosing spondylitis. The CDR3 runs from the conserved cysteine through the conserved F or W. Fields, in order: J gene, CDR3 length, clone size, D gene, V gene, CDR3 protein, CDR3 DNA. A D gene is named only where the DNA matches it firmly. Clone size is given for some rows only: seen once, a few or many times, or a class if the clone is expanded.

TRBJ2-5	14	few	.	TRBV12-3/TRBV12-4	CASTMGHLQETQYF	TGTGCCAGCACCATGGGACACCTCCAAGAGACCCAGTACTTC
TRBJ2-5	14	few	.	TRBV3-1	CASSQVRSQETQYF	TGTGCCAGCAGCCAAGTTCGGAGTCAAGAGACCCAGTACTTC
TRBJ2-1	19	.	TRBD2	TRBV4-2	CASSQGLAESVWAGNEQFF	TGTGCCAGCAGCCAAGGACTAGCGGAATCGGTCTGGGCTGGGAATGAGCAGTTCTTC
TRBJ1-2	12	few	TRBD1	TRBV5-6	CASSQTGVGYTF	TGTGCCAGCAGTCAAACAGGGGTAGGCTACACCTTC
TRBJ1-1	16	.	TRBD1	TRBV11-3	CASSSLRQGRRTEAFF	TGTGCCAGCAGCTCCCTTCGACAGGGGAGGAGGACTGAAGCTTTCTTT
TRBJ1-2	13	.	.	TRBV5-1	CASSLAAAAGYTF	TGCGCCAGCAGCTTGGCGGCAGCGGCTGGCTACACCTTC
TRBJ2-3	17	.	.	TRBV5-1	CASSLGPSSSSTDTQYF	TGCGCCAGCAGCTTGGGGCCTAGCAGTTCTAGTACAGATACGCAGTATTTT
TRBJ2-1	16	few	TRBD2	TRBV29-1	CSVDPTSGQLYNEQFF	TGCAGCGTTGACCCCACTAGCGGGCAACTATACAATGAGCAGTTCTTC
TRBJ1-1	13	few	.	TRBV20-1	CSVPGNLNTEAFF	TGCAGTGTCCCAGGCAACTTGAACACTGAAGCTTTCTTT
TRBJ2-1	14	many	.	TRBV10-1	CASSPGTLINEQFF	TGCGCCAGCAGTCCCGGGACCCTGATAAATGAGCAGTTCTTC
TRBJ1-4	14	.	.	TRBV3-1	CASSRAGADEKLFF	TGTGCCAGCAGCCGGGCAGGGGCGGATGAAAAACTGTTTTTT
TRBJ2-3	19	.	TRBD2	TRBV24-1	CATSVSTGLAGSLGDTQYF	TGTGCCACCAGTGTTTCGACGGGACTAGCGGGAAGTTTAGGAGATACGCAGTATTTT
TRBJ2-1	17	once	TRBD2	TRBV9	CASSVGGSGSVYNEQFF	TGTGCCAGCAGCGTAGGAGGTAGCGGGAGCGTCTACAATGAGCAGTTCTTC
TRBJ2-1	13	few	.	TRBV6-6	CASSYPGEGEQFF	TGTGCCAGCAGTTACCCGGGGGAAGGGGAGCAGTTCTTC
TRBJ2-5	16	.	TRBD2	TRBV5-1	CASSKVAGTRQETQYF	TGCGCCAGCAGTAAGGTAGCGGGCACGCGGCAAGAGACCCAGTACTTC
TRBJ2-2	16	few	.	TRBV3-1	CASSQEAPANTGELFF	TGTGCCAGCAGCCAAGAAGCCCCAGCGAACACCGGGGAGCTGTTTTTT
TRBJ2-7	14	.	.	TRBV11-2	CASSLVGEAYEQYF	TGTGCCAGCAGCTTAGTTGGGGAGGCCTACGAGCAGTACTTC
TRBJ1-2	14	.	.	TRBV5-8	CASSKGHGAYGYTF	TGTGCCAGCAGCAAGGGCCACGGCGCTTATGGCTACACCTTC
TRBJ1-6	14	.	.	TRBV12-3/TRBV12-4	CASSFGRGDSPLHF	TGTGCCAGCAGTTTCGGCAGGGGAGATTCACCCCTCCACTTT
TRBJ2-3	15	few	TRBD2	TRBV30	CAWRRAGRGTDTQYF	TGTGCCTGGAGGCGGGCAGGGAGGGGCACAGATACGCAGTATTTT
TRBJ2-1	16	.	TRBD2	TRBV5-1	CASSLGRTSGSNEQFF	TGCGCCAGCAGCTTGGGGAGGACTAGCGGGAGCAATGAGCAGTTCTTC
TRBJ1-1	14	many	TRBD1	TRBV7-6	CASSSTGGNTEAFF	TGTGCCAGCAGCTCGACAGGGGGGAACACTGAAGCTTTCTTT
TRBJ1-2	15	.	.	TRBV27	CASSSGGTILWDYTF	TGTGCCAGCAGTTCCGGGGGGACCATTCTATGGGACTACACCTTC
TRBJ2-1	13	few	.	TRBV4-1	CASSHLGQGGQFF	TGCGCCAGCAGCCACCTAGGCCAGGGAGGGCAGTTCTTC
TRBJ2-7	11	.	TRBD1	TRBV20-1	CSADRGGEQYF	TGCAGTGCTGACAGGGGAGGCGAGCAGTACTTC
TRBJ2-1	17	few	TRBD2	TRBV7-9	CASSLRRLAGTYNEQFF	TGTGCCAGCAGTCTTAGGAGGCTAGCGGGGACCTACAATGAGCAGTTCTTC
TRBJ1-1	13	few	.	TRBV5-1	CASKGDIGTEAFF	TGCGCCAGCAAGGGGGATATCGGCACTGAAGCTTTCTTT
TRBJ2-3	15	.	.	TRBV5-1	CASSLRGPRTDTQYF	TGCGCCAGCAGCTTGAGGGGTCCCCGCACAGATACGCAGTATTTT
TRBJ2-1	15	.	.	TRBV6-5	CASSYFESSYNEQFF	TGTGCCAGCAGTTACTTCGAGAGCTCCTACAATGAGCAGTTCTTC
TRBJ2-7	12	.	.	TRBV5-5	CASSFRPHEQYF	TGTGCCAGCAGCTTTAGACCGCACGAGCAGTACTTC
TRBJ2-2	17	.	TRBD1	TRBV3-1	CASSPKILTGFAGELFF	TGTGCCAGCAGCCCCAAGATCTTGACAGGGTTTGCCGGGGAGCTGTTTTTT
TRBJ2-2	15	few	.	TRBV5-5	CASTSLRRTTGELFF	TGTGCCAGCACCTCCCTCAGAAGAACAACCGGGGAGCTGTTTTTT
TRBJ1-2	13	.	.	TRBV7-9	CASSLMQDYGYTF	TGTGCCAGCAGCTTAATGCAGGACTATGGCTACACCTTC
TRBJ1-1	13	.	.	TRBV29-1	CSVGRVIGTEAFF	TGCAGCGTTGGGCGTGTAATCGGGACTGAAGCTTTCTTT
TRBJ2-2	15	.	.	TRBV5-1	CASSLQAGETGELFF	TGCGCCAGCAGCTTGCAGGCAGGGGAGACCGGGGAGCTGTTTTTT
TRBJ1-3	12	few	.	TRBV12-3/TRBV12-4	CASSLLLNTIYF	TGTGCCAGCAGTCTTTTGTTGAACACCATATATTTT
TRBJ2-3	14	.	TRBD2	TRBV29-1	CSAGLAGSRDTQYF	TGCAGCGCGGGACTAGCGGGCTCGCGGGATACGCAGTATTTT
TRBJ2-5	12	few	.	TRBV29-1	CSVLLGMGTQYF	TGCAGCGTTCTTCTTGGGATGGGGACCCAGTACTTC
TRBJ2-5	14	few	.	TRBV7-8	CASSLGVAQETQYF	TGTGCCAGCAGCTTAGGGGTAGCCCAAGAGACCCAGTACTTC
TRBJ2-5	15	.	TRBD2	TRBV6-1	CASRRTSGKQETQYF	TGTGCCAGCAGGAGGACTAGCGGGAAGCAAGAGACCCAGTACTTC
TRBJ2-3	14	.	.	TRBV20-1	CSAGPGRGADTQYF	TGCAGTGCTGGACCGGGACGGGGAGCTGATACGCAGTATTTT
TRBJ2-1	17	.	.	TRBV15	CATSRDGGRGIYNEQFF	TGTGCCACCAGCAGAGATGGCGGCCGGGGGATTTACAATGAGCAGTTCTTC
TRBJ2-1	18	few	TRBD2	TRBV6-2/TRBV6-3	CASSSSSGLAGGHNEQFF	TGTGCCAGCAGTTCCAGCTCGGGACTAGCGGGAGGCCACAATGAGCAGTTCTTC
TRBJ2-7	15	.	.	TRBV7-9	CASSQRGSGLGEQYF	TGTGCCAGCAGCCAACGGGGTAGCGGCCTAGGCGAGCAGTACTTC